This passage covers 25 T cell receptor beta chains from one sample sequenced in a study of CXCR3-negative and CXCR3-positive naive CD8 T cells. UMI-labeled TRB cDNA libraries were prepared by 5' RACE. From its re-call of the 5' RACE reads, TCRdb lists each CDR3 protein once, without DNA. This table holds around 81,000 distinct CDR3 sequences. Sequenced input: naive CXCR3- CD8+ T cells from blood. Subset: CD45RO-CCR7+CD27+CD95- naive CD8+ T cells lacking CXCR3 (TNR3-). The receptors stem from a human donor in good health. Some clones in this sample may be carry-over from other donors' samples.

The V call is TRBV5-1, the J call TRBJ2-7; TCRdb gives TRBD2 as the D gene, but with no DNA this cannot be confirmed. Germline V gene lookup returns CDR1 SGHRS and CDR2 YFSETQ. The CDR3 consists of 14 residues. CDR3 residues: CASSSGLNSYEQYF. The full variable domain, completed using reference TRBV5-1 and TRBJ2-7, is KAGVTQTPRYLIKTRGQQVTLSCSPISGHRSVSWYQQTPGQGLQFLFEYFSETQRNKGNFPGRFSGRQFSNSRSEMNVSTLELGDSALYLCASSSGLNSYEQYFGPGTRLTVT.

The chain links TRBV28 to TRBJ1-1; TCRdb gives TRBD1 as the D gene, but with no DNA this cannot be confirmed. Per germline, CDR1 MDHEN and CDR2 SYDVKM. The CDR3 covers 14 residues. CDR3 in amino acids: CASSMGQRNTEAFF.

The CDR3 is CASSPRTSGTYEQYF. This chain connects TRBV4-1 to TRBJ2-7; there is no DNA to check the TCRdb D call of TRBD2. The CDR3 is 15 residues long. Per the germline V gene, CDR1 is MGHRA and CDR2 is YSYEKL.

The J gene is TRBJ2-2, the V gene TRBV15. Germline CDR1 and CDR2: LNHNV and YYDKDF (reference sequence). This CDR3 has 13 residues. The CDR3 spells CATSPIETGELFF.

The chain uses TRBV7-9 and TRBJ1-5; TCRdb reports TRBD1, a call that lacks DNA to check it against. Germline V CDR1 and CDR2: SEHNR, FQNEAQ (reference sequence). This CDR3 comprises 15 residues. The CDR3 spells CASSLGTGGDQPQHF.

The chain employs TRBV20-1 and TRBJ2-1; the TCRdb D gene call, TRBD2, has no DNA to confirm it. The V gene's germline CDR1 is DFQATT and CDR2 SNEGSKA (reference sequence). The CDR3 extends over 14 amino acids. CDR3 amino acids: CSARALGRAWEQFF.

This chain connects TRBV3-1 to TRBJ1-2; TCRdb's D gene call, TRBD1, goes unchecked for lack of DNA. Per germline, CDR1 LGHDT and CDR2 YNNKEL (reference sequence). This CDR3 is 14 amino acids long. CDR3 sequence reads: CASSPSGTDYGYTF.

The V and J genes are TRBV7-8 and TRBJ2-2; the TRBD2 assignment by TCRdb is unverifiable without DNA. CDR1 SGHVS and CDR2 FQNEAQ come from the germline V gene. The CDR3 loop spans 17 amino acids. The CDR3 protein is CASSKLSGGLNTGELFF.

This rearrangement joins TRBV11-2 to TRBJ2-2. Germline loops: CDR1 SGHAT, CDR2 FQNNGV. CDR3 length equals 15 residues. CDR3 region: CASSLSSGDTGELFF. Full variable domain (rest looked up from reference TRBV11-2 and TRBJ2-2): EAGVAQSPRYKIIEKRQSVAFWCNPISGHATLYWYQQILGQGPKLLIQFQNNGVVDDSQLPKDRFSAERLKGVDSTLKIQPAKLEDSAVYLCASSLSSGDTGELFFGEGSRLTVL.

The chain carries TRBV29-1 and TRBJ2-7; TCRdb proposes TRBD1, but this gene call is untestable without DNA. This CDR3 spans 14 amino acids. CDR1 is SQVTM, CDR2 ANQGSEA, per germline. The CDR3 protein is CSGGPGTENYEQYF.

The V call is TRBV21-1, the J call TRBJ2-1; TCRdb's D call of TRBD2 is untestable without DNA. TRBV21-1 is recorded as a pseudogene. There are 15 residues in the CDR3. The CDR3 sequence: CASAASANSYNEQFF.

This chain uses TRBV12-3 or TRBV12-4 with TRBJ2-5; TCRdb designates TRBD2, a call that cannot be tested without DNA. This CDR3 comprises 16 residues. The chain's CDR3 is CASSGQGTSGEETQYF.

The chain combines TRBV24-1 with TRBJ1-2. Germline V CDR1 and CDR2: KGHDR, SFDVKD. This CDR3 region has 13 residues. The CDR3 sequence is CATSDLSEYGYTF.

The V call is TRBV5-1, the J call TRBJ1-1; checking the TCRdb D call of TRBD1 is not possible without DNA. CDR3 size: 14 residues. Germline values: CDR1 SGHRS, CDR2 YFSETQ. CDR3 sequence: CASSLTGSGTEAFF.

CDR3: CASSYFTVETQYF. The chain links TRBV6-2 or TRBV6-3 to TRBJ2-5. This CDR3 has 13 amino acids. Looked up from germline, CDR1 is MNHEY and CDR2 is SVGEGT.

The chain has TRBV4-3 and TRBJ2-7; the TCRdb D gene call, TRBD2, has no DNA to confirm it. This CDR3 contains 18 residues. Germline V gene sequence: CDR1 LGHNA, CDR2 YSLEER. The CDR3 sequence is CASSLLLGLAGKPYEQYF.

The CDR3: CASSQSFFTGLAGLTIGDNEQFF. The chain recombines TRBV23-1 with TRBJ2-1; TCRdb calls TRBD2, which cannot be checked without DNA. TRBV23-1 is an ORF, and what it does is uncertain. The length of the CDR3 is 23 residues.

The chain uses TRBV4-3 and TRBJ2-7; TCRdb's assignment of TRBD2 cannot be checked, as there is no DNA. CDR3 length: 16 amino acids. CDR1 is LGHNA and CDR2 is YSLEER in the germline V gene. CDR3 in amino acids: CASSQGTSGVPYEQYF.

This chain uses TRBV5-1 with TRBJ2-1; absent DNA, TCRdb's TRBD2 call cannot be checked. The germline CDR1 and CDR2 sequences are SGHRS and YFSETQ. The CDR3 totals 17 residues. The chain's CDR3 is CASSPTSGGETYNEQFF.

The chain employs TRBV29-1 and TRBJ2-2; TCRdb's assignment of TRBD1 cannot be checked, as there is no DNA. Germline V gene lookup returns CDR1 SQVTM and CDR2 ANQGSEA. This CDR3 is built from 13 residues. CDR3 protein: CSAPEVNTGELFF.

The chain links TRBV28 to TRBJ2-7; TCRdb lists TRBD1, though no DNA is available to test this call. Germline V gene lookup returns CDR1 MDHEN and CDR2 SYDVKM. This CDR3 is built from 14 residues. CDR3 sequence: CASRMDRGLDEQYF.

The genes are TRBV14 and TRBJ2-7. Germline CDR1 SGHDN, CDR2 FVKESK. The CDR3 runs to 12 residues. CDR3 in amino acids: CASSQVSDEQYF.

CDR3 sequence: CASSDSRGADTQYF. The chain couples TRBV6-4 to TRBJ2-3; TCRdb outputs TRBD1, but without DNA this stays unchecked. Germline V lookup: CDR1 MRHNA, CDR2 SNTAGT. This CDR3 is built from 14 residues.

The V call is TRBV27, the J call TRBJ2-7; TCRdb proposes TRBD1, but this gene call is untestable without DNA. Germline V gene lookup returns CDR1 MNHEY and CDR2 SMNVEV (reference sequence). CDR3 length equals 14 residues. This chain's CDR3 is CASSLSSGNYEQYF.

This chain joins TRBV7-9 and TRBJ2-5. This CDR3 is built from 14 residues. Germline-derived CDR1 and CDR2 are SEHNR and FQNEAQ (reference sequence). CDR3 loop: CASSLAAYQETQYF.